This entry lists 17 T cell receptor beta chains sequenced from one sample in a study of OX40 agonist ivuxolimab in advanced cancers. Libraries were prepared by immunoSEQ multiplex PCR; TCRdb keeps only in-frame clonotypes and omits some of them. This sample has 97,000 or so clones, with around 91% found just once. This specimen was CD4+ or CD8+ T cells sorted from blood, taken in a trial of the OX40 agonist ivuxolimab. All receptors derive from an adult with an advanced solid tumor such as melanoma, head and neck, liver or kidney cancer.

The chain is built from TRBV2 and TRBJ1-4, with 9 bases fitting TRBD1. CDR1 and CDR2 from the germline V gene are SNHLY and FYNNEI. The length of the CDR3 is 13 residues. Trimming removed 5 bases from V and 6 bases from J; junction bases left unmatched: 1. CDR3 protein: CASSRDRDEKLFF. The CDR3 coding sequence is TGTGCCAGCAGTCGGGACAGGGATGAAAAACTGTTTTTT.

The V call is TRBV7-7, the J call TRBJ2-2; D not certain. The germline CDR1 and CDR2 sequences are SSHAT and FNYEAQ (reference sequence). CDR3 size: 14 residues. The ends were cut back, 5 bases at V and 4 bases at J, with 11 bases in the middle. CDR3 nucleotide sequence: TGTGCCAGCAGCCTCGTGGGCAGCACCGGGGAGCTGTTTTTT. It specifies CASSLVGSTGELFF.

V gene TRBV10-2 combines with J gene TRBJ1-5; D is ambiguous. CDR3 length: 13 amino acids. Trimming left V 8 bases short and J 2 bases short, with 10 bases between. Germline CDR1 reads WSHSY; CDR2 reads SAAADI. This CDR3 reads CASQVGRNQPQHF. The CDR3 region has the DNA TGCGCCAGCCAGGTCGGGCGCAATCAGCCCCAGCATTTT.

For the CDR3, the DNA is TGTGCCAGCAGCCCAGTTGGGACTAGCAATCAGCCCCAGCATTTT. It specifies CASSPVGTSNQPQHF. V and J are TRBV7-2 and TRBJ1-5, with a weak D call TRBD1 (5 bases). CDR1 and CDR2 (germline): SGHTA, FQGNSA. V gave up 5 bases and J gave up 0 bases, with 11 bases separating them. The CDR3 contains 15 residues.

This chain uses TRBV6-5 with TRBJ1-5; perhaps TRBD1 as D (6 bases). This CDR3 is 14 amino acids long. The germline gives CDR1 MNHEY, CDR2 SVGAGI. V lost 8 bases, J lost 6 bases, and 17 bases lay in between. The CDR3 DNA follows: TGTGCCAGCGGCGCGTCGGGGGCGGGTCAGCCCCAGCATTTT. Protein: CASGASGAGQPQHF.

V gene TRBV5-1 combines with J gene TRBJ1-4; 8 nucleotides agree with TRBD1. The V segment lost 1 base and the J segment 2 bases; nucleotides outside the gene matches: 4. Germline CDR1 SGHRS, CDR2 YFSETQ. This CDR3 is built from 16 residues. The CDR3 DNA reads as TGCGCCAGCAGCTTGACCGGGACAGGCACTAATGAAAAACTGTTTTTT. It encodes CASSLTGTGTNEKLFF.

The V gene is TRBV5-1, the J gene TRBJ2-3; 10 bases line up with TRBD2. CDR1 and CDR2 from the germline V gene are SGHRS and YFSETQ. V shed 1 base and J 0 bases; nucleotides not matched to a gene: 2. The CDR3 contains 16 residues. The CDR3 here is CASSLPAGGSTDTQYF. Here the CDR3 DNA reads TGCGCCAGCAGCTTGCCAGCGGGGGGGAGCACAGATACGCAGTATTTT.

The V call is TRBV2, the J call TRBJ1-4; 9 bases match TRBD1. Germline CDR1 is SNHLY and CDR2 is FYNNEI. Unmatched junction bases numbered 8, after V lost 7 bases and J lost 8 bases. The CDR3 loop spans 14 amino acids. CDR3 protein: CASTRDRVSEKLFF. DNA of the CDR3: TGTGCCAGCACACGGGACAGGGTTAGCGAAAAACTGTTTTTT.

A few counts support this clone. The chain couples TRBV30 to TRBJ1-1; no clear D gene. Germline V CDR1 and CDR2: GTSNPN, SVGIG (reference sequence). This CDR3 contains 13 residues. Between the trimmed V and J ends, which lost 1 base and 2 bases, there was a span of 8 bases. The CDR3 sequence: CAWSAGLNTEAFF. The CDR3 nucleotides are TGTGCCTGGAGTGCAGGACTTAACACTGAAGCTTTCTTT.

The rearrangement joins TRBV6-1 to TRBJ1-3, with a possible D match to TRBD1 (5 bases). Germline values: CDR1 MNHNS, CDR2 SASEGT. V lost 3 bases and J 2 bases, leaving 5 bases between the germline ends. CDR3 length: 13 residues. In DNA, the CDR3 is TGTGCCAGCAGTGACAGGGCTGGAAACACCATATATTTT. Translation gives CASSDRAGNTIYF.

The V gene is TRBV7-8, the J gene TRBJ2-3, with 10 bases that match TRBD2. CDR1 is SGHVS, CDR2 FQNEAQ, per germline. CDR3 length equals 21 residues. V lost 1 base, J lost 2 bases, and 18 bases stayed unmatched. CDR3 sequence: CASSLGLKLTSGQRYTDTQYF. The CDR3 DNA is TGTGCCAGCAGCTTAGGCCTCAAACTGACTAGCGGGCAACGTTACACAGATACGCAGTATTTT.

The chain employs TRBV18 and TRBJ1-3; D might be TRBD1 (5 bases). Germline V gives CDR1 KGHSH, CDR2 LQKENI. V lost 3 bases and J 0 bases, leaving 6 bases between the germline ends. The CDR3 is 14 residues long. CDR3 sequence reads: CASSPTDSGNTIYF. In DNA form, the CDR3 reads TGTGCCAGCTCACCGACAGACTCTGGAAACACCATATATTTT.

J is TRBJ2-3 and V is TRBV9; 7 bases are a match to TRBD2. This CDR3 contains 15 residues. V dropped 3 bases and J dropped 5; count of bases not matched to a gene: 9. Looked up from germline, CDR1 is SGDLS and CDR2 is YYNGEE. The CDR3 sequence: CASSGSGTTGDTQYF. The CDR3 DNA sequence: TGTGCCAGCAGCGGGTCGGGGACTACAGGAGATACGCAGTATTTT.

V usage is TRBV5-1 and J usage is TRBJ2-3; D is perhaps TRBD1 (6 bases). CDR3 length equals 13 residues. The germline V gene encodes CDR1 SGHRS and CDR2 YFSETQ. Trimming took 8 bases from V and 1 from J, leaving 11 bases between them. DNA of the CDR3: TGCGCCAGTGGCCCAGGGGGCACAGATACGCAGTATTTT. The encoded protein is CASGPGGTDTQYF.

The chain is built from TRBV19 and TRBJ1-6; weak D call: TRBD1 (6 bases). This CDR3 spans 13 amino acids. Trimming pared 6 bases from V and 6 bases from J, leaving 9 bases between. Germline-derived CDR1 and CDR2 are LNHDA and SQIVND (reference sequence). The CDR3 is CASSEGGNSPLHF. CDR3 bases: TGTGCCAGTAGCGAGGGGGGTAATTCACCCCTCCACTTT.

The DNA for the CDR3 is TGTGCCAGTAGATTTCCGGGACAGGGCGATGAGCAGTTCTTC. Its translation: CASRFPGQGDEQFF. V and J are TRBV19 and TRBJ2-1; 9 bases fit TRBD1. With V trimmed by 6 bases and J by 8 bases, 8 bases remained unmatched. Germline lookup yields CDR1 LNHDA and CDR2 SQIVND (reference sequence). The CDR3 consists of 14 residues.

The V and J genes are TRBV15 and TRBJ2-1, with D maybe TRBD2 (5 bases). From germline, CDR1 is LNHNV and CDR2 YYDKDF (reference sequence). The CDR3 totals 18 residues. V lost 5 bases, J lost 0 bases, and 20 bases lay in between. CDR3 amino acids: CATSGIMVRVSSYNEQFF. The CDR3 nucleotides read TGTGCCACCAGCGGTATAATGGTGCGGGTGAGCTCCTACAATGAGCAGTTCTTC.